The source of this T cell receptor (beta chain) is a study of monozygotic twins with inflammatory bowel disease. CDR1 DFQATT and CDR2 SNEGSKA come from the germline V gene (reference sequence). The CDR3 extends over 14 amino acids. From the 5' RACE reads, TCRdb lists one entry per CDR3 protein and no DNA. Its listing shows some 450,000 distinct CDR3 sequences. Sequencing was done on a sample of blood. The receptor comes from a human donor with ulcerative colitis or Crohn's disease, or a healthy co-twin of an affected twin (not recorded which). V gene TRBV20-1 combines with J gene TRBJ2-5; the D call from TCRdb, TRBD1, cannot be confirmed without DNA. CDR3 residues: CSARPPRDQETQYF.